What follows are 9 T cell receptor beta chains derived from one specimen sequenced in a study of blood T cell repertoires in COVID-19 (TCRdb year 2020). The protocol used for the library was the immunoSEQ multiplex PCR assay. Here the immuneACCESS table is served through TCRdb, limited to in-frame sequences with V and J called. Missing clones are a known gap in these copies; in checked studies unresolved V genes cover under half, and the rest lacks a known reason. The table for this sample lists roughly 250,000 clones; around 85% of them were counted only once. Around 1% of the sample belongs to the ten largest clones. Material for sequencing was peripheral blood. The origin of the receptors is a human donor with COVID-19, enrolled during active disease. The donor label of this sample is uncertain.

In the case of this clone: Other DNA sequences in this specimen translate into the identical CDR3. The chain carries TRBV19 and TRBJ1-5, with no clear D. This CDR3 is 13 amino acids long. V was shortened by 5 bases and J by 3 bases, with 8 bases between the two germline ends. Germline V gene sequence: CDR1 LNHDA, CDR2 SQIVND (reference sequence). The chain's CDR3 is CASSEQDNQPQHF. For the CDR3, the DNA is TGTGCCAGTAGTGAGCAGGACAATCAGCCCCAGCATTTT.

This rearrangement joins TRBV28 to TRBJ1-2, with D hard to call. The CDR3 has 12 amino acids. Trimming cost V 6 bases and J 2 bases, with 7 bases left between them. Germline V gives CDR1 MDHEN, CDR2 SYDVKM. Here the CDR3 DNA reads TGTGCCAGCAGGGCACAAAACTATGGCTACACCTTC. Protein sequence: CASRAQNYGYTF.

This chain links TRBV3-1 (or the pseudogene TRBV3-2) with TRBJ1-6; D might be TRBD1 (5 bases). The CDR3 is 15 residues long. V shed 0 bases and J shed 3 bases, with 6 bases lying between them. Germline V gene lookup returns CDR1 LGHDT and CDR2 YNNKEL (reference sequence). The CDR3 nucleotides are TGTGCCAGCAGCCAAGATCAGGGCTATAATTCACCCCTCCACTTT. Protein: CASSQDQGYNSPLHF.

This clone was recorded a few times. The V call is TRBV5-1, the J call TRBJ1-4, with 8 positions matching TRBD1. CDR3 length: 15 amino acids. From germline, CDR1 is SGHRS and CDR2 YFSETQ. The ends lost 0 bases at V and 7 bases at J; junction bases unmatched: 5. CDR3 loop: CASSLEQGEVEKLFF. As DNA, the CDR3 is TGCGCCAGCAGCTTGGAACAGGGGGAGGTTGAAAAACTGTTTTTT.

This chain uses TRBV19 with TRBJ1-5, with TRBD1 matching 8 bases. Germline V gene sequence: CDR1 LNHDA, CDR2 SQIVND (reference sequence). Losses at the gene ends were 1 base for V and 0 bases for J; bases not matched to a gene: 11. The CDR3 runs to 19 residues. The DNA for the CDR3 is TGTGCCAGTAGTATAGTAATGGGGACAGGCGTATATAGCAATCAGCCCCAGCATTTT. It codes for CASSIVMGTGVYSNQPQHF.

The chain recombines TRBV28 with TRBJ1-2; 9 bases align to TRBD1. The CDR3 totals 15 residues. CDR1 and CDR2 (germline): MDHEN, SYDVKM. The V and J ends lost 2 bases and 4 bases, in that order; junction bases with no gene match: 5. CDR3 nucleotides: TGTGCCAGCAGTTTAGGGACAGGGCGTCCCTATGGCTACACCTTC. Protein product: CASSLGTGRPYGYTF.

V and J are TRBV7-3 and TRBJ2-1; D gene uncertain. The V gene's germline CDR1 is SGHTA and CDR2 FQGTGA. CDR3 length equals 13 residues. Trimming took 2 bases from V and 9 from J, leaving 11 bases between them. The CDR3 region is CASSLGAEVEQFF. The CDR3 bases are TGTGCCAGCAGCTTAGGAGCCGAGGTTGAGCAGTTCTTC.

This sequence joins TRBV30 and TRBJ1-5, with TRBD1 matching 7 bases. V lost 3 bases and J lost 2; bases outside the gene matches: 19. Germline V lookup: CDR1 GTSNPN, CDR2 SVGIG (reference sequence). The CDR3 has 19 amino acids. The DNA for the CDR3 is TGTGCCTGGAGCCCGGTCCGGGACAGTCTCTCAAGGGGCAATCAGCCCCAGCATTTT. This gives the protein CAWSPVRDSLSRGNQPQHF.

The chain is built from TRBV15 and TRBJ1-1; TRBD1 aligns across 9 bases. Trimming took 3 bases from V and 5 from J; bases not matched to a gene: 13. Germline lookup yields CDR1 LNHNV and CDR2 YYDKDF (reference sequence). The CDR3 is 17 amino acids. The CDR3 is CATSSPHRGRGGTEAFF. CDR3 coding DNA: TGTGCCACCAGCAGCCCCCACAGGGGGCGCGGAGGGACTGAAGCTTTCTTT.